This T cell receptor (beta chain) was observed in a study of T cell changes during pregnancy in multiple sclerosis (dated by TCRdb to the late 2010s). As for the study more broadly: In women with multiple sclerosis, the researchers looked at how the T cell repertoire shifted as pregnancy progressed.

On this clone: Its cognate antigen has yet to be identified. Per-nucleotide qualities are absent, and no much larger clonotype sits a single base away.

The method was the immunoSEQ multiplex PCR assay. The immuneACCESS repertoire file appears here via TCRdb, limited to in-frame rearrangements. These files lack a portion of the clones; in checked studies, under half of the deficit traces to unresolved V genes, and the cause of the others is not known. For this sample there are some 70,000 clones; about 92% appear just once. The ten largest clones take up around 2.2% of the sample. Per the germline V gene, WSHSY is the CDR1 and SAAADI is the CDR2. V ends up 8 bases short and J 6 bases short, with an unmatched junction base count of 8. Including cysteine and phenylalanine, the CDR3 has 14 amino acids. The read is trimmed to its CDR3 DNA, 42 bases read in frame from base 1.

This receptor was identified in a female donor in good health, enrolled as a control in a pregnancy study. The specimen was peripheral blood, collected in the second trimester of pregnancy. The rearrangement joined TRBV10-2 to TRBJ2-2; the central 8 bases match TRBD2. The CDR3 corresponds to CASAGLAGAGELFF. The nucleotide sequence is given as TGCGCCAGCGCAGGACTAGCCGGTGCCGGGGAGCTGTTTTTT.